These 27 T cell receptor beta chains were all obtained from the same sample, sequenced in a study of human versus mouse CDR3 diversity and MHC coevolution (dated by TCRdb to about 2017). The library relied on the immunoSEQ multiplex PCR assay. TCRdb's version of the immuneACCESS table is confined to in-frame rearrangements and falls short of the full clone set. An unresolved V gene accounts for under half of the shortfall where checked; the remainder is of unknown origin. The sample table holds about 83,000 clones, of which less than 95% were seen once. Over 0.12% of the sample lies in the top ten. Sequencing was done on a sample of naive CD4+ T cells from blood. Read against the paper, the sample's cell subset or site label means: CD45RO-negative CD62L-positive naive CD4 T cells. The receptor source for this set is a person aged 30 to 69 in good health.

Regarding this clone: Lacking the conserved final phenylalanine or tryptophan, this CDR3 likely reflects a read error. The genes are TRBV19 and TRBJ2-4, with TRBD1 matching 8 bases. Trimming removed 1 base from V and 0 bases from J; junction bases left unmatched: 5. In germline, CDR1 is LNHDA, CDR2 SQIVND (reference sequence). The CDR3 totals 17 residues. The CDR3: CASSIGAGGLAKNIQYL. CDR3 DNA sequence: TGTGCCAGTAGTATAGGGGCAGGGGGCCTAGCCAAAAACATTCAGTACCTC.

About this clone itself: One end of the junction fails to match germline, which may point to a read error. The chain links TRBV18 to TRBJ1-6; D gene uncertain. Germline V CDR1 and CDR2: KGHSH, LQKENI. The CDR3 runs to 15 residues. This CDR3 is CASSRSGVGNSPLHF. In nucleotides, the CDR3 is TGTGCCAGCTCACGGTCCGGGGTCGGGAATTCCCCCCTCCACTTT.

This chain connects TRBV27 to TRBJ1-5; unclear D gene. V was cut by 3 bases and J by 2 bases, with 8 bases left in between. Germline values: CDR1 MNHEY, CDR2 SMNVEV (reference sequence). The CDR3 runs 14 residues. The CDR3 here is CASSLNGGNQPQHF. The CDR3 coding sequence is TGTGCCAGCAGTTTGAACGGGGGCAATCAGCCCCAGCATTTT.

CDR3 in DNA: TGCGCCAGCAGCTTGTTTGGGGGGGACAAGTTCACTGAGCAGTTCTTC. Residues: CASSLFGGDKFTEQFF. This rearrangement joins TRBV5-1 to TRBJ2-1; possibly TRBD2 for D (7 bases). CDR1 and CDR2 from the germline V gene are SGHRS and YFSETQ. V lost 1 base, J lost 9 bases, and 20 bases lay in between. The CDR3 is 16 residues long.

The V gene is TRBV6-5, the J gene TRBJ2-7, with D possibly being TRBD2 (5 bases). CDR3 length: 14 residues. The germline CDR1 and CDR2 sequences are MNHEY and SVGAGI. The germline V and J ends were trimmed by 2 bases and 0 bases, with 8 bases remaining between them. The CDR3 loop reads CASSYGESSYEQYF. CDR3 nucleotide sequence: TGTGCCAGCAGTTACGGGGAGTCCTCCTACGAGCAGTACTTC.

In nucleotides, the CDR3 is TGTGCCAGCAGTGAGGGTCGGGGTGAGCAGTTCTTC. Its translation: CASSEGRGEQFF. The chain is built from TRBV6-1 and TRBJ2-1, with D perhaps TRBD2 (5 bases). This CDR3 spans 12 amino acids. V gave up 3 bases and J gave up 9 bases, with 9 bases separating them. CDR1 and CDR2 from the germline V gene are MNHNS and SASEGT.

This clone appeared a single time. In nucleotides, the CDR3 is TGTGCCAGCAGTAAAGGACAGCACTACGAGCAGTACTTC. This sequence encodes CASSKGQHYEQYF. The gene calls are TRBV6-6 and TRBJ2-7, with D perhaps matching TRBD1 (6 bases). CDR1 and CDR2 (germline): MNHNY, SVGAGI (reference sequence). CDR3 size: 13 residues. The V gene lost 5 bases and the J gene lost 3 bases, with 11 bases spanning the gap.

V gene TRBV12-5 combines with J gene TRBJ2-1; maybe TRBD1 (6 bases). Germline CDR1 LGHNT, CDR2 FRNRAP. The length of the CDR3 is 13 residues. The V and J ends lost 1 base and 13 bases respectively, with 14 bases between them. DNA for the CDR3: TGTGCTAGTGGTTTGGCCCCCGGGACACTTCAGTTCTTC. Translating gives CASGLAPGTLQFF.

CDR3 residues: CASSEGLQGSGNTIYF. The CDR3 coding sequence is TGCGCCAGCAGTGAGGGGTTGCAGGGTAGTGGAAACACCATATATTTT. V usage is TRBV10-2 and J usage is TRBJ1-3, with D perhaps matching TRBD1 (5 bases). This CDR3 is built from 16 residues. V lost 2 bases and J 3 bases, leaving 14 bases between the germline ends. The germline V gene has CDR1 WSHSY and CDR2 SAAADI.

V and J are TRBV28 and TRBJ1-2, with unresolved D. V lost 5 bases to trimming and J lost 6 bases, with 10 bases between them. CDR3 length: 12 residues. The germline gives CDR1 MDHEN, CDR2 SYDVKM. The CDR3 bases are TGTGCCAGCAGTGACATCGCCCATGGCTACACCTTC. Its translation: CASSDIAHGYTF.

V usage is TRBV5-4 and J usage is TRBJ2-5, with 12 bases that match TRBD2. TRBJ2-7 matches the DNA end more closely, so the J call is doubtful. The CDR3 totals 16 residues. Germline V lookup: CDR1 SGHNT, CDR2 YYREEE (reference sequence). CDR3 loop: CASSPTSGGSSYEQYF. The CDR3 nucleotides are TGTGCCAGCAGCCCCACTAGCGGGGGGAGCTCCTACGAGCAGTACTTC.

The chain is built from TRBV6-1 and TRBJ2-3; 8 positions match TRBD1. The CDR3 is 15 residues long. From germline, CDR1 is MNHNS and CDR2 SASEGT. V was pared by 8 bases and J by 2 bases, with 9 bases of the junction left unmatched. CDR3 amino acids: CASEWGTGNTDTQYF. The CDR3, as DNA: TGTGCCAGCGAATGGGGGACAGGAAACACAGATACGCAGTATTTT.

Here the CDR3 DNA reads TGTGCCAGCAGTGCTGGGACTAGCGGGGGGGATACGCAGTATTTT. Translated: CASSAGTSGGDTQYF. The chain uses TRBV2 and TRBJ2-3; 15 nucleotides align to TRBD2. Germline V gives CDR1 SNHLY, CDR2 FYNNEI. The V gene end was trimmed by 4 bases and the J gene end by 6 bases; junction bases not matched to a gene: 2. This CDR3 comprises 15 residues.

This clone was found a few times. The V and J genes are TRBV6-1 and TRBJ1-3; 7 bases match TRBD1. J was trimmed by 0 bases and V by 7 bases; bases with no gene match: 6. The CDR3 sequence is 15 residues long. The germline V gene has CDR1 MNHNS and CDR2 SASEGT. This chain's CDR3 is CASTGQVGSGNTIYF. CDR3 coding DNA: TGTGCCAGCACAGGACAGGTCGGCTCTGGAAACACCATATATTTT.

The V call is TRBV15, the J call TRBJ2-7; D not certain. Trimming stripped 1 base from V and 2 bases from J, with 6 bases between. Germline assignment: CDR1 LNHNV and CDR2 YYDKDF (reference sequence). CDR3 length equals 13 residues. The CDR3 is CATSRGRTYEQYF. CDR3 in DNA: TGTGCCACCAGCAGAGGGCGGACCTACGAGCAGTACTTC.

The chain uses TRBV7-9 and TRBJ1-6, with D hard to call. Between the trimmed V and J ends, which lost 4 bases and 9 bases, there was a span of 7 bases. The CDR3 is made up of 12 amino acids. The germline V gene encodes CDR1 SEHNR and CDR2 FQNEAQ (reference sequence). Here the CDR3 DNA reads TGTGCCAGCAGCTCAGTTGTTTCACCCCTCCACTTT. Protein product: CASSSVVSPLHF.

This sequence joins TRBV5-4 and TRBJ1-1; D is unresolved. V was cut by 0 bases and J by 1 base, with 4 bases left in between. This CDR3 comprises 13 residues. CDR1 SGHNT and CDR2 YYREEE come from the germline V gene (reference sequence). The CDR3 DNA reads as TGTGCCAGCAGCTTGGACAGGAACACTGAAGCTTTCTTT. It yields the protein CASSLDRNTEAFF.

The rearrangement links TRBV7-6 to TRBJ1-1; D perhaps matches TRBD1 (6 bases). Between the trimmed V and J ends, which lost 3 bases and 6 bases, there was a span of 14 bases. CDR1 and CDR2 (germline): SGHVS, FNYEAQ. This CDR3 has 14 amino acids. As DNA, the CDR3 is TGTGCCAGCAGCTTGCGTTCGGACAGCCCTGAAGCTTTCTTT. Protein sequence: CASSLRSDSPEAFF.

This clone was counted between two and nine times. The chain uses TRBV10-3 and TRBJ1-2, with TRBD1 matching 7 bases. Germline lookup yields CDR1 ENHRY and CDR2 SYGVKD. This CDR3 has 14 amino acids. V gave up 7 bases and J gave up 4 bases; unmatched junction bases: 9. In DNA form, the CDR3 reads TGTGCCATCACTAACGACAGGGACCTCTATGGCTACACCTTC. Its translation is CAITNDRDLYGYTF.

The chain links TRBV5-5 to TRBJ1-2, with 7 bases identical to TRBD1. This CDR3 has 16 residues. Germline CDR1 reads SGHKS; CDR2 reads YYEKEE (reference sequence). Unmatched junction bases numbered 11, after V lost 2 bases and J lost 4 bases. CDR3 loop: CASSFGQAVGSYGYTF. In DNA, the CDR3 is TGTGCCAGCAGCTTTGGACAGGCCGTAGGGTCCTATGGCTACACCTTC.

In its sample, this clone was seen a few times. The chain employs TRBV18 and TRBJ1-3; 10 bases align to TRBD1. Germline V gene data show CDR1 as KGHSH and CDR2 as LQKENI. J gave up 4 bases and V 6 bases, and 12 bases lay outside the gene matches. The CDR3 is 17 amino acids. In DNA, the CDR3 is TGTGCCAGCTCCCGATCCCGGGACAGGGGTTCCGGAAACACCATATATTTT. It yields the protein CASSRSRDRGSGNTIYF.

DNA of the CDR3: TGTGCCAGCCGTAGCCCAGGGGGCGGGGAGACCCAGTACTTC. It translates to CASRSPGGGETQYF. The chain joins TRBV25-1 to TRBJ2-5; 8 bases are a match to TRBD1. CDR3 length: 14 amino acids. The germline CDR1 and CDR2 sequences are MGHDK and SYGVNS. J gave up 5 bases and V 8 bases, and 10 bases lay outside the gene matches.

The chain joins TRBV5-4 to TRBJ1-5; D unresolved. The CDR3 sequence is 14 residues long. V lost 0 bases, J lost 1 base, and 5 bases lay in between. Germline values: CDR1 SGHNT, CDR2 YYREEE (reference sequence). The CDR3 region has the DNA TGTGCCAGCAGCTTGGGGCCGAGCAATCAGCCCCAGCATTTT. This translates into CASSLGPSNQPQHF.

This sequence joins TRBV30 and TRBJ1-6; D is uncertain. There are 12 residues in the CDR3. From germline, CDR1 is GTSNPN and CDR2 SVGIG (reference sequence). The V and J ends lost 3 bases and 8 bases respectively, with 8 bases between them. The CDR3 loop reads CAWRGQYSPLHF. In nucleotides, the CDR3 is TGTGCCTGGAGGGGCCAGTATTCACCCCTCCACTTT.

V and J are TRBV19 and TRBJ1-4; D is undetermined. Germline CDR1 LNHDA, CDR2 SQIVND (reference sequence). V lost 0 bases and J lost 7, with 12 bases in between. CDR3 size: 15 residues. CDR3 DNA sequence: TGTGCCAGTAGTATAGATGTCGGAGTAGGTGAAAAACTGTTTTTT. Translation gives CASSIDVGVGEKLFF.

This chain links TRBV2 with TRBJ1-2; 8 bases line up with TRBD1. The CDR3 totals 14 residues. Germline trimming cut 7 bases from V and 4 bases from J; bases unmatched to any gene: 8. The germline V gene has CDR1 SNHLY and CDR2 FYNNEI. Here the CDR3 reads CASTSLTGGYGYTF. In DNA form, the CDR3 reads TGTGCCAGCACCTCACTTACAGGGGGCTATGGCTACACCTTC.

The chain couples TRBV7-9 to TRBJ2-7; possible D gene TRBD1, 6 bases. The germline CDR1 and CDR2 sequences are SEHNR and FQNEAQ (reference sequence). V was clipped by 2 bases and J by 0 bases, with 11 bases between them. CDR3 size: 15 residues. This CDR3 is CASSLTTGSSYEQYF. CDR3 nucleotide sequence: TGTGCCAGCAGCTTAACAACAGGGAGCTCCTACGAGCAGTACTTC. The entire variable domain, with the rest obtained from reference TRBV7-9 and TRBJ2-7, is as follows: DTGVSQNPRHKITKRGQNVTFRCDPISEHNRLYWYRQTLGQGPEFLTYFQNEAQLEKSRLLSDRFSAERPKGSFSTLEIQRTEQGDSAMYLCASSLTTGSSYEQYFGPGTRLTVT.